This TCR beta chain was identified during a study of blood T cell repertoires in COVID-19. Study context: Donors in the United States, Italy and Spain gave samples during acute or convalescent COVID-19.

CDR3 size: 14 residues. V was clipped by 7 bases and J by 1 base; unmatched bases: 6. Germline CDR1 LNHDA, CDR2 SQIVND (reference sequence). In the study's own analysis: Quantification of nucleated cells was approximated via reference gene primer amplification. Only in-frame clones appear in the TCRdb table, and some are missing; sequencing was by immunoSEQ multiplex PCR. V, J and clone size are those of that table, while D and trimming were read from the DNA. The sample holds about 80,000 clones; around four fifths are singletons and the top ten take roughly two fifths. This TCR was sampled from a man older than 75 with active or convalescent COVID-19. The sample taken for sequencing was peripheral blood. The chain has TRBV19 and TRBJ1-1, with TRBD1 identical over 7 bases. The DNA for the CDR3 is TGTGCCAGTAAAAAACAGGGGACGAACACTGAAGCTTTCTTT. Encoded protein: CASKKQGTNTEAFF.